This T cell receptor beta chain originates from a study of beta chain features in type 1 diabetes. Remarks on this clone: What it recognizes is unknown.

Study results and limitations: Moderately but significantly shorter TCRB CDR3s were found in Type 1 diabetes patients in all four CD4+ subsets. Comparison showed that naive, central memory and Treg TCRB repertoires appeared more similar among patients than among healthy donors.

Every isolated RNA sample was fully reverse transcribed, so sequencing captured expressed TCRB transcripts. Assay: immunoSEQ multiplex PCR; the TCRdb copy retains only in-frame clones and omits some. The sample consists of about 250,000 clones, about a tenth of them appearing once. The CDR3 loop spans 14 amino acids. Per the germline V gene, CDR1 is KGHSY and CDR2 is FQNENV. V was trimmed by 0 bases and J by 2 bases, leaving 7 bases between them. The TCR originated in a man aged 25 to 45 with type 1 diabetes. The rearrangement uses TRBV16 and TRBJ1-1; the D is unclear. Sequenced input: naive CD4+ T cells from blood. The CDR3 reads CASSQSGANTEAFF. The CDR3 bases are TGTGCCAGCAGCCAATCAGGAGCTAACACTGAAGCTTTCTTT. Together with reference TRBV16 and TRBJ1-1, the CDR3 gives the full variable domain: GEEVAQTPKHLVRGEGQKAKLYCAPIKGHSYVFWYQQVLKNEFKFLISFQNENVFDETGMPKERFSAKCLPNSPCSLEIQATKLEDSAVYFCASSQSGANTEAFFGQGTRLTVV.